This TCR beta chain was sequenced for a study of cytomegalovirus exposure and HLA in healthy donors. Donors counted as nominally healthy when sampled, yet unrecorded immune exposures were likely. PCR involved 60 Vbeta and 13 Jbeta primers. Assay: immunoSEQ multiplex PCR; the TCRdb copy retains only in-frame clones and omits some. This table has about 140,000 clones, around 90% appearing once. Of note for this clone: Antigen specificity is unknown.

General study findings and limits: TCR beta sequences numbering fewer than 20,000 were associated with HLA alleles at 0.05 false discovery rate in a later analysis.

This TCR derives from a woman aged 40-49 years in good health and CMV-seronegative. Sequencing used PBMCs.

CDR3 loop: CAIWVGGTDTQYF. For the CDR3, the DNA is TGTGCCATCTGGGTGGGCGGGACAGATACGCAGTATTTT. The chain carries TRBV10-3 and TRBJ2-3, with D possibly being TRBD2 (5 bases). The V gene's germline CDR1 is ENHRY and CDR2 SYGVKD. The V and J ends lost 8 bases and 3 bases respectively, with 12 bases between them. The length of the CDR3 is 13 residues.